This T cell receptor (beta chain) was recovered during a study of identical twins. The study, taken as a whole, reports: Clonotypes of the beta chain that were abundant in cord blood carried fewer insertions (memory repertoires showed none).

All of the donors were Caucasians in good health. This clonotype was seen more than once but under ten times. Its matching antigen is unknown. The V end lost 2 bases, the J end lost 2 bases, and 6 bases lay between the germline ends. The CDR3 extends over 12 amino acids. Germline-derived CDR1 and CDR2 are SQVTM and ANQGSEA. TCRdb ran MiXCR on the 5' RACE reads and lists one entry per CDR3 protein. The top ten hold about 1.5% of the sample, which has some 600,000 distinct CDR3 sequences, roughly 7.1% seen once. This sample was shared with a second study, whose subject was yellow fever vaccine responses in identical twins.

The sequencing sample was made of PBMCs. The receptor was isolated from a woman between 18 and 29 years old in good health. The V and J genes are TRBV29-1 and TRBJ1-2, with unresolved D. The CDR3 here is CSVETPNYGYTF. The CDR3, as DNA: TGCAGCGTTGAAACGCCGAACTATGGCTACACCTTC.